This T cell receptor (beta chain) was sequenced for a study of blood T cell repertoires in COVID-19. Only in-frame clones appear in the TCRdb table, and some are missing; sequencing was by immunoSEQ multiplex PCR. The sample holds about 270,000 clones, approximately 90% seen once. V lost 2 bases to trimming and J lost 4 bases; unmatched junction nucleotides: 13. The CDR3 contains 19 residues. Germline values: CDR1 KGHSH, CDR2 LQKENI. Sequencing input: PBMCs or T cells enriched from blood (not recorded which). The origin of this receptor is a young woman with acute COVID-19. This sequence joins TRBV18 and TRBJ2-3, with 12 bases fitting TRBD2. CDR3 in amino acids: CASSPLGLAGLKVSDTQYF. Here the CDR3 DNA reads TGTGCCAGCTCACCATTAGGACTAGCGGGACTCAAGGTTTCAGATACGCAGTATTTT.